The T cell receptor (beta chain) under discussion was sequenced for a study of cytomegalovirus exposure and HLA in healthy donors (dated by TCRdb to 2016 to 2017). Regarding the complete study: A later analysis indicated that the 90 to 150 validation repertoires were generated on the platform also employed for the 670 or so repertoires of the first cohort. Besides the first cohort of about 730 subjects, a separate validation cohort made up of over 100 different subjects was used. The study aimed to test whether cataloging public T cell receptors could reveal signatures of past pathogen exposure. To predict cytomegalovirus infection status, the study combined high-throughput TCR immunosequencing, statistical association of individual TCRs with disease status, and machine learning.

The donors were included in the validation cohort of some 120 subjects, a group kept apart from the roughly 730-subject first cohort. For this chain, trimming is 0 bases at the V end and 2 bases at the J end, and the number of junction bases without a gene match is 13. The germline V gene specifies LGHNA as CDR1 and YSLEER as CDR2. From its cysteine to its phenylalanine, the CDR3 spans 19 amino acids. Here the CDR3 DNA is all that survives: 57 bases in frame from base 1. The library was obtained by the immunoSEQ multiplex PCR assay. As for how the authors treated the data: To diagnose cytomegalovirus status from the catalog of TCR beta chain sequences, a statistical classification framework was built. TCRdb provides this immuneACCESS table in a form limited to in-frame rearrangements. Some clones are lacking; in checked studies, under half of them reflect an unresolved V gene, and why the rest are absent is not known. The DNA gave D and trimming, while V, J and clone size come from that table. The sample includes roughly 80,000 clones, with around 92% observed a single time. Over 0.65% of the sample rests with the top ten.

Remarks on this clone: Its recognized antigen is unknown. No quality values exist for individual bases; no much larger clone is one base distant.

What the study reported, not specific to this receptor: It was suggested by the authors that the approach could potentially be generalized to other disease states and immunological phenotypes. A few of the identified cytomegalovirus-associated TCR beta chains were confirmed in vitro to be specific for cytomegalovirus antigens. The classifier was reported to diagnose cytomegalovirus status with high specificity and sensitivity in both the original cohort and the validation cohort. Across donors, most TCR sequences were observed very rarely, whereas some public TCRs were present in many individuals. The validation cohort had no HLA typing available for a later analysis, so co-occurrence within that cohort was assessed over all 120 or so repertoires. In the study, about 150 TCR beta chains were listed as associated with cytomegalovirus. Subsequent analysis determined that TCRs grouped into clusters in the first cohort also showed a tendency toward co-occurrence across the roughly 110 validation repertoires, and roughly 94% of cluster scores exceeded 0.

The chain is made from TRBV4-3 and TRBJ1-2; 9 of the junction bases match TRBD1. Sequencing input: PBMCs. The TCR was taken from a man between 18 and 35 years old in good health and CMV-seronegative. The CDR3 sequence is CASSQELLPPGQGNYGYTF. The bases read TGCGCCAGCAGCCAAGAACTGCTCCCACCGGGACAGGGAAACTATGGCTACACCTTC.